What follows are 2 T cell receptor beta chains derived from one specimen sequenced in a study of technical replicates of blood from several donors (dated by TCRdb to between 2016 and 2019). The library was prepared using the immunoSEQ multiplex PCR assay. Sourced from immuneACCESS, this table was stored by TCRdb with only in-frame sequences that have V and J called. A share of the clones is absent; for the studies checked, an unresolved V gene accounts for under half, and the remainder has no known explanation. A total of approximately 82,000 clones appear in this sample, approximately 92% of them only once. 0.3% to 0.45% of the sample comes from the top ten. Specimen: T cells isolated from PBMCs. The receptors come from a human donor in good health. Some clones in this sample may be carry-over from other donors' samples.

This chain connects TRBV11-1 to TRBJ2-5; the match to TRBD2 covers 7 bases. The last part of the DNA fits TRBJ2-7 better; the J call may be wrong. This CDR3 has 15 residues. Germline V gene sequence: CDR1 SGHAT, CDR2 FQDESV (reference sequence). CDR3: CASTNPSGRVYEQYF. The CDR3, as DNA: TGTGCCAGCACCAACCCTAGCGGTCGAGTCTACGAGCAGTACTTC.

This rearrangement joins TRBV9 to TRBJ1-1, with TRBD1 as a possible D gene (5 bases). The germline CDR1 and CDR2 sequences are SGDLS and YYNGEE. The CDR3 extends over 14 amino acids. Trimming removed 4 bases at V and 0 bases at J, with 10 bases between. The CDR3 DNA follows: TGTGCCAGCAGCCCCCAGGGCATGAACACTGAAGCTTTCTTT. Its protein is CASSPQGMNTEAFF.